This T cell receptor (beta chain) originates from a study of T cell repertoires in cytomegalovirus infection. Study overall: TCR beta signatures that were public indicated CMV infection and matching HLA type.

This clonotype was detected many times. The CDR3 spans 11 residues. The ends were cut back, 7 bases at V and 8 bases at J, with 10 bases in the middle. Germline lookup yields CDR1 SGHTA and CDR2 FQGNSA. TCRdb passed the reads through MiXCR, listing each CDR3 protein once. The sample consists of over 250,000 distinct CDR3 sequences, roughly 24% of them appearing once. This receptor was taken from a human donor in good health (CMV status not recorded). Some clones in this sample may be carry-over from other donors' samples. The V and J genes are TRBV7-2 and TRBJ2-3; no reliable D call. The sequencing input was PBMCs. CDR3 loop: CASTPGITQYF. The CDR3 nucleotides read TGTGCCAGCACTCCAGGTATTACGCAGTATTTT.